A selection of T cell receptor beta chains follows, all from one sample in a study of blood T cell repertoires in COVID-19. Assay used: immunoSEQ multiplex PCR; TCRdb lists only in-frame clones, some missing. The data hold approximately 250,000 clones, with 84% observed a single time. Sequencing was done on a sample of peripheral blood. These receptor sequences come from a man aged 55 to 70 with acute or convalescent COVID-19. The CDR3 runs from the conserved cysteine through the conserved F or W. The D gene is left open where the match is weak. Clone size is not always given. Where it is, it says once, few, many or a class for expanded clones.

J,size,D,V,CDR3,DNA
TRBJ2-1,-,TRBD2,TRBV5-1,CASSPSGTSGINEQFF,TGCGCCAGCAGCCCCTCGGGGACTAGCGGGATAAATGAGCAGTTCTTC
TRBJ1-1,once,-,TRBV21-1,CASSTRPGTGGTEAFF,TGTGCCAGCAGCACGCGTCCCGGGACAGGGGGCACTGAAGCTTTCTTT
TRBJ1-5,-,-,TRBV4-2,CASSQEGGYSNQPQHF,TGTGCCAGCAGCCAAGAGGGGGGATATAGCAATCAGCCCCAGCATTTT
TRBJ2-5,-,TRBD2,TRBV11-1,CASSTTSGGLETQYF,TGTGCCAGCAGCACGACTAGCGGGGGACTCGAGACCCAGTACTTC
TRBJ2-1,-,TRBD2,TRBV9,CASSALAGGIYNEQFF,TGTGCCAGCAGCGCACTAGCGGGGGGTATTTACAATGAGCAGTTCTTC
TRBJ2-7,-,TRBD1,TRBV3-1/TRBV3-2,CASSLRDRVNEQYF,TGTGCCAGCAGCCTCCGGGACAGGGTCAACGAGCAGTACTTC
TRBJ2-5,-,-,TRBV6-5,CASRPGVLETQYF,TGTGCCAGCAGGCCGGGGGTGTTAGAGACCCAGTACTTC
TRBJ1-5,-,-,TRBV19,CASSPSRDSNQPQHF,TGTGCCAGTAGTCCCTCCAGGGATAGCAATCAGCCCCAGCATTTT
TRBJ1-6,-,-,TRBV23-1,CASSQGPPGTVNSPLHF,TGCGCCAGCAGTCAAGGCCCCCCCGGGACTGTTAATTCACCCCTCCACTTT
TRBJ2-7,-,TRBD2,TRBV9,CASSVAAGEGYEQYF,TGTGCCAGCAGCGTAGCAGCGGGAGAGGGGTACGAGCAGTACTTC
TRBJ1-1,-,TRBD1,TRBV6-5,CASGGTGTKNTEAFF,TGTGCCAGCGGGGGGACAGGGACTAAGAACACTGAAGCTTTCTTT
TRBJ2-5,once,-,TRBV7-9,CASSLGVADGETQYF,TGTGCCAGCAGCTTAGGGGTAGCCGACGGAGAGACCCAGTACTTC
TRBJ1-3,-,-,TRBV21-1,CASSYQVGGAAGNTIYF,TGTGCCAGCAGCTACCAGGTAGGGGGGGCGGCTGGAAACACCATATATTTT
TRBJ2-3,-,TRBD1,TRBV5-1,CASSMDRAWGDTQYF,TGCGCCAGCAGCATGGACAGGGCCTGGGGAGATACGCAGTATTTT
TRBJ1-4,-,-,TRBV19,CASSRSDRNEKLFF,TGTGCCAGTAGCCGTTCCGACAGGAATGAAAAACTGTTTTTT
TRBJ2-7,-,-,TRBV19,CASSIFVPPVHEQYF,TGTGCCAGTAGTATCTTCGTTCCCCCCGTCCACGAGCAGTACTTC
TRBJ2-1,-,TRBD1,TRBV10-3,CAIGRDREQFF,TGTGCCATCGGCCGGGACAGGGAGCAGTTCTTC
TRBJ1-2,few,-,TRBV27,CASSTPVLDYGYTF,TGTGCCAGCAGTACCCCGGTGTTGGACTATGGCTACACCTTC
TRBJ1-1,-,-,TRBV6-6,CASTLWQGNTEAFF,TGTGCCAGCACCCTCTGGCAGGGGAACACTGAAGCTTTCTTT
TRBJ2-3,-,-,TRBV6-2/TRBV6-3,CASSLRGNGGSWADTQYF,TGTGCCAGCAGTTTAAGGGGAAATGGGGGGAGTTGGGCAGATACGCAGTATTTT
TRBJ2-1,-,-,TRBV13,CASSFGGSMAHEQFF,TGTGCCAGCAGCTTCGGCGGCTCCATGGCCCATGAGCAGTTCTTC
TRBJ2-1,-,-,TRBV6-4,CASSDKLGTGKNEQFF,TGTGCCAGCAGTGACAAGCTTGGTACAGGGAAGAATGAGCAGTTCTTC
TRBJ1-3,-,-,TRBV2,CASMEPGNTIYF,TGTGCCAGCATGGAGCCTGGAAACACCATATATTTT
TRBJ1-1,-,-,TRBV12-3/TRBV12-4,CATRLNTEAFF,TGTGCCACCCGGTTGAACACTGAAGCTTTCTTT
TRBJ2-3,once,-,TRBV9,CASSVVGRLITDTQYF,TGTGCCAGCAGCGTAGTAGGGAGACTAATAACAGATACGCAGTATTTT
TRBJ2-2,-,-,TRBV6-5,CASRKGTGVIGELFF,TGTGCCAGCAGAAAGGGGACGGGGGTTATCGGGGAGCTGTTTTTT
TRBJ2-5,-,-,TRBV18,CASSPGHGEEETQYF,TGTGCCAGCTCCCCTGGCCACGGGGAGGAAGAGACCCAGTACTTC
TRBJ2-3,-,TRBD2,TRBV5-1,CASSLDPRGGGASDTQYF,TGCGCCAGCAGCTTGGACCCCAGGGGCGGGGGGGCGTCAGATACGCAGTATTTT
TRBJ1-2,-,TRBD1,TRBV2,CASSEQGQGLRGYTF,TGTGCCAGCAGTGAACAGGGACAGGGCCTACGTGGCTACACCTTC
TRBJ1-2,-,TRBD1,TRBV6-6,CASSYGTGEGYTF,TGTGCCAGCAGTTACGGGACAGGGGAAGGCTACACCTTC
TRBJ1-5,-,-,TRBV7-2,CASRYRGVSNQPQHF,TGTGCCAGCCGTTACCGCGGGGTAAGCAATCAGCCCCAGCATTTT
TRBJ2-7,-,-,TRBV2,CASSPQGINSYEQYF,TGTGCCAGCAGTCCACAGGGAATTAACTCCTACGAGCAGTACTTC
TRBJ2-7,once,-,TRBV19,CASSFQAHSYEQYF,TGTGCCAGTAGTTTCCAGGCGCACTCCTACGAGCAGTACTTC
TRBJ2-7,-,-,TRBV7-6,CASSSHPGSEQYF,TGTGCCAGCAGCTCTCATCCGGGGTCCGAGCAGTACTTC
TRBJ1-6,-,-,TRBV6-5,CASSRGQINSPLHF,TGTGCCAGCAGTCGAGGACAGATCAATTCACCCCTCCACTTT
TRBJ1-5,-,-,TRBV6-6,CASSYQGMGQPQHF,TGTGCCAGCAGTTACCAGGGGATGGGTCAGCCCCAGCATTTT
TRBJ1-4,-,-,TRBV5-6,CASSPGGGGLAEKLFF,TGTGCCAGCAGCCCCGGTGGTGGGGGCTTGGCTGAAAAACTGTTTTTT
TRBJ1-5,-,-,TRBV5-1,CASSLGGGNQPQHF,TGCGCCAGCAGCTTGGGGGGCGGAAATCAGCCCCAGCATTTT
TRBJ2-3,-,TRBD1,TRBV15,CATSRDRGQGRDTQYF,TGTGCCACCAGCAGAGATCGGGGACAGGGAAGAGATACGCAGTATTTT
TRBJ1-1,few,-,TRBV5-1,CASSSGYMNTEAFF,TGCGCCAGCAGCAGCGGATACATGAACACTGAAGCTTTCTTT
TRBJ1-1,-,TRBD1,TRBV6-5,CASSWGQGSATEAFF,TGTGCCAGCAGTTGGGGACAGGGATCCGCCACTGAAGCTTTCTTT
TRBJ1-1,few,TRBD1,TRBV7-9,CASSTGGGNTEAFF,TGTGCCAGCAGCACAGGGGGCGGGAACACTGAAGCTTTCTTT
TRBJ2-7,-,-,TRBV5-4,CASSLIRGGEQYF,TGTGCCAGCAGCTTGATCAGGGGCGGCGAGCAGTACTTC
TRBJ2-1,-,TRBD2,TRBV24-1,CATSSGLAGANEQFF,TGTGCCACCAGTTCCGGACTAGCGGGAGCAAATGAGCAGTTCTTC
TRBJ1-2,-,-,TRBV5-6,CASSRVDGYTF,TGTGCCAGCAGCCGGGTGGATGGCTACACCTTC
TRBJ2-4,-,TRBD2,TRBV4-1,CASSQVSGGESIQYF,TGCGCCAGCAGCCAAGTTTCCGGGGGGGAGAGCATTCAGTACTTC
TRBJ2-5,-,-,TRBV5-1,CASSLRRGETQYF,TGCGCCAGCAGCTTGCGCAGGGGAGAGACCCAGTACTTC
TRBJ2-1,-,TRBD2,TRBV3-1/TRBV3-2,CASSQGSGGGHNEQFF,TGTGCCAGCAGCCAGGGTAGCGGGGGGGGCCACAATGAGCAGTTCTTC
TRBJ1-3,-,-,TRBV18,CASSPPSTPNTIYF,TGTGCCAGCTCACCCCCGAGCACTCCGAACACCATATATTTT
TRBJ1-6,-,-,TRBV5-6,CASSFRDSPLHF,TGTGCCAGCAGCTTTCGGGATTCACCCCTCCACTTT
TRBJ1-1,-,-,TRBV6-5,CASSYSSGTLNTEAFF,TGTGCCAGCAGTTACTCATCCGGGACTCTAAACACTGAAGCTTTCTTT